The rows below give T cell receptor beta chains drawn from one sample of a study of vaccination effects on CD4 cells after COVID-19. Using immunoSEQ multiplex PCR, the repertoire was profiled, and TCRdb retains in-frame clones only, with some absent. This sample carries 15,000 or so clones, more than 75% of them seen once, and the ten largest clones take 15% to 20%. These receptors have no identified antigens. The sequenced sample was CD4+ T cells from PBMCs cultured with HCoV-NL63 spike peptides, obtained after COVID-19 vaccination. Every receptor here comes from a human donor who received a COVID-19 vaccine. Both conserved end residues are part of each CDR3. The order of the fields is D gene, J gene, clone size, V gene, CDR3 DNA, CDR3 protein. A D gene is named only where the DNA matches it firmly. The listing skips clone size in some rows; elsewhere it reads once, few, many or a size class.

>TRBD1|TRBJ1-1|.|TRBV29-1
TGCAGCGCCTGGGACAGGGACACTGAAGCTTTCTTT
CSAWDRDTEAFF
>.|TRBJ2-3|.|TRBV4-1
TGCGCCAGCAGCCAAGACGGCCGCAGTGGGGCAGATACGCAGTATTTT
CASSQDGRSGADTQYF
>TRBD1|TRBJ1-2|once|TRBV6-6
TGTGCCAGCACCTATTCCCGGGACAGTCGGGTTACGGTTACCTTC
CASTYSRDSRVTVTF
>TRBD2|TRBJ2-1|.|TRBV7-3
TGTGCCAGCAGGGAAGCGGGGAGCTCCTACAATGAGCAGTTCTTC
CASREAGSSYNEQFF
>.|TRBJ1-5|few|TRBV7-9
TGTGCCAGCAGCCAAAGTGGCAGGGCTTATAGCAATCAGCCCCAGCATTTT
CASSQSGRAYSNQPQHF
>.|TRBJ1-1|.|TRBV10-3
TGTGCCACCATCGGAAACACTGAAGCTTTCTTT
CATIGNTEAFF
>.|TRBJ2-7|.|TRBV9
TGTGCCAGCAGGGCCGGGGCAGGGATAGTTGGCGAGCAGTACTTC
CASRAGAGIVGEQYF
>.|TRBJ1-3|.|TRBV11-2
TGTGCCAGCAGCTTAGTCGCGGGGGCAGGAGGAAACACCATATATTTT
CASSLVAGAGGNTIYF
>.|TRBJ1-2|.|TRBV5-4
TGTGCCAGCAGCTCCCTCGAGGGGGTGGGAGGCTACACCTTC
CASSSLEGVGGYTF
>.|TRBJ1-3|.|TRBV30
TGTGCCTGGAGTGTACGAGGGGGGCACTCTGGAAACACCATATATTTT
CAWSVRGGHSGNTIYF
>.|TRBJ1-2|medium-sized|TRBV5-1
TGCGCCAGCAGCTTCGGAGGGGGAAACTATGGCTACACCTTC
CASSFGGGNYGYTF
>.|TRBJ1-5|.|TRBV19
TGTGCCAGTAGTTCGAGAGGGGAGGGCAATCAGCCCCAGCATTTT
CASSSRGEGNQPQHF
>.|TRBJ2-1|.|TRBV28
TGTGCCAGCAGTTTATGGGGCTCGGGGCAGGCTAACAATGAGCAGTTCTTC
CASSLWGSGQANNEQFF
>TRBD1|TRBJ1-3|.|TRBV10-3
TGTGCCATCAGTCAAAGACAGGGGGAAGGAAACACCATATATTTT
CAISQRQGEGNTIYF
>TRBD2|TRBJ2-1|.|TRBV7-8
TGTGCCAGCAGCACCTCGCGGGGCGGGGGTAGGGATGAGCAGTTCTTC
CASSTSRGGGRDEQFF
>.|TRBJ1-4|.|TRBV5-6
TGTGCCAGCAGCTCCGATCACAAGGGAAAACTGTTTTTT
CASSSDHKGKLFF
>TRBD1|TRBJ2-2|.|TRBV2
TGTGCCAGCAGTGAGACGGGACAGTTCACCGGGGAGCTGTTTTTT
CASSETGQFTGELFF
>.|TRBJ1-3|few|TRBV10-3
TGTGCCATCAGTGACAGTGGAAACACCATATATTTT
CAISDSGNTIYF
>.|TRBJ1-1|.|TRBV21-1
TGTGCCAGCAGCATAAGACAGGGGAAGAAGAGCACTGAAGCTTTCTTT
CASSIRQGKKSTEAFF
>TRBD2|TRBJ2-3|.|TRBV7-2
TGTGCCAGCAGCTCTAGGGACTGGACTAGCGAAGATACGCAGTATTTT
CASSSRDWTSEDTQYF
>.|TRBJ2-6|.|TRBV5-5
TGTGCCAGCAGCCGTAGCTCTGGGGCCAACGTCCTGACTTTC
CASSRSSGANVLTF
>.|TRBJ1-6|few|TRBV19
TGTGCCAGTAGGATCTCCTATAATTCACCCCTCCACTTT
CASRISYNSPLHF
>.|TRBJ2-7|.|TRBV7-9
TGTGCCAGCAGCTCGAAAGGAGTATTGACCTACGAGCAGTACTTC
CASSSKGVLTYEQYF
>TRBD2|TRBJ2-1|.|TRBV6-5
TGTGCCAGCAGCCGAGCGGGGAGCTCCTACAATGAGCAGTTCTTC
CASSRAGSSYNEQFF
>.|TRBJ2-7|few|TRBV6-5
TGTGCCAGCTCCGAGGACGTGAGATCCTACGAGCAGTACTTC
CASSEDVRSYEQYF
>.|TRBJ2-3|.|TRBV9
TGTGCCAGCAGCGGGGGGTCCCTTGCCACAGATACGCAGTATTTT
CASSGGSLATDTQYF
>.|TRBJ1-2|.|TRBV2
TGTGCCAGCAGTGACATCCAAGTTACCTATGGCTACACCTTC
CASSDIQVTYGYTF
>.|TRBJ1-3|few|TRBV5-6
TGTGCCAGCAGCTTATACTCTGGAAACACCATATATTTT
CASSLYSGNTIYF
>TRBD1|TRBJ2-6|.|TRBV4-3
TGCGCCAGCAGCCAAGAAACGGGACAGACTCCCTCTGGGGCCAACGTCCTGACTTTC
CASSQETGQTPSGANVLTF
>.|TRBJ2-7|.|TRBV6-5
TGTGCCAGCAGTTACTCGAGAGAAGGCCACGAGCAGTACTTC
CASSYSREGHEQYF
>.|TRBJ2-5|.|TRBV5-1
TGCGCCAGCAGCTTGGAGGAGACCCAGTACTTC
CASSLEETQYF
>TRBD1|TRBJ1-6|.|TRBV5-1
TGCGCCAGCAGCATGCGACAGGGTTCGAATTCACCCCTCCACTTT
CASSMRQGSNSPLHF
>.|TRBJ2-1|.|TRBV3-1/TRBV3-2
TGTGCCAGCAGCCAAGGTCCGGGGGATGAGCAGTTCTTC
CASSQGPGDEQFF
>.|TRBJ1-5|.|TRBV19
TGTGCCAGTAGTACAGGACGACAGGTAGCGTTCAACAATCAGCCCCAGCATTTT
CASSTGRQVAFNNQPQHF
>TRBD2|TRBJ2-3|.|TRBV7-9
TGTGCCAGCAGCTTCGCGGGGGGTCCGACAGGCACAGATACGCAGTATTTT
CASSFAGGPTGTDTQYF
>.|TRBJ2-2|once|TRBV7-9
TGTGCCAGCAGCTCCCCGGGGAGCCCGAACACCGGGGAGCTGTTTTTT
CASSSPGSPNTGELFF
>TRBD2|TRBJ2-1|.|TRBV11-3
TGTGCCAGCAGCTTAGGGGGTAGCGGGGGGTACAATGAGCAGTTCTTC
CASSLGGSGGYNEQFF
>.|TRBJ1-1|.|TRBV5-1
TGCGCCAGCACCCTTGGGGGACTTTTGAACACTGAAGCTTTCTTT
CASTLGGLLNTEAFF
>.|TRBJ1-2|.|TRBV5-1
TGCGCCAGCAGCTCCCGGGACCCTAACTATGGCTACACCTTC
CASSSRDPNYGYTF
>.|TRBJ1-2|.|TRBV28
TGTGCCAGCAGTTTAGCCAGCCTCTATGGCTACACCTTC
CASSLASLYGYTF
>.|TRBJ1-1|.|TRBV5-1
TGCGCCAGCAGCCGGACGGGTATGAACACTGAAGCTTTCTTT
CASSRTGMNTEAFF
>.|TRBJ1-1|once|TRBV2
TGTGCCAGCACCCGGGCCGGCGTAGAAGCTTTCTTT
CASTRAGVEAFF
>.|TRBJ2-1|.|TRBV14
TGTGCCAGCAGCTACTACAATGAGCAGTTCTTC
CASSYYNEQFF
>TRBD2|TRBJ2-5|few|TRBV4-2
TGTGCCAGCAGCCAATATAGCGGGGGGTCTCAAGAGACCCAGTACTTC
CASSQYSGGSQETQYF
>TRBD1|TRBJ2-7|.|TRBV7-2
TGTGCCAGCAGCTTAGGTCTGTCAATGACAGGGGCCTACGAGCAGTACTTC
CASSLGLSMTGAYEQYF
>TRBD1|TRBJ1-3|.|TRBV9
TGTGCCAGCAGGGGGACAGGGCTCTCTGGAAACACCATATATTTT
CASRGTGLSGNTIYF
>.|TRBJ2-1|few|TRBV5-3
TGTGCCAGAAGCACCAGTGGGAATGAGCAGTTCTTC
CARSTSGNEQFF
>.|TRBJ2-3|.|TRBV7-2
TGTGCCAGCAGCCTTAACCCTACAGGGTTGGATACGCAGTATTTT
CASSLNPTGLDTQYF